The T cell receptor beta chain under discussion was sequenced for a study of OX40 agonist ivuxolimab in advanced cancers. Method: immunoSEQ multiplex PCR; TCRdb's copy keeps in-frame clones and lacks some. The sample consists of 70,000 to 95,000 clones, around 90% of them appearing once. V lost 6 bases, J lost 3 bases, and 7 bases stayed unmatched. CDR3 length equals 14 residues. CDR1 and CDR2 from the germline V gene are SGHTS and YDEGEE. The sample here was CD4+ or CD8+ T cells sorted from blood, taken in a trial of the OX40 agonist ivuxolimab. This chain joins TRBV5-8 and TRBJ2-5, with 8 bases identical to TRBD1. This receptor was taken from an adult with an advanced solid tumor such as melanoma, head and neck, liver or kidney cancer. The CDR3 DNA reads TGTGCCAGCACCAGGGGGCAGACGAAAGAGACCCAGTACTTC. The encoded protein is CASTRGQTKETQYF.